A selection of T cell receptor beta chains follows, all from one sample in a study of T cells in Graves' hyperthyroidism and ophthalmopathy. A single record per CDR3 protein comes from TCRdb applying MiXCR to the multiplex PCR reads. Seen here are some 350,000 distinct CDR3 sequences, around 13% observed once, and the top ten hold approximately 35%. What was sequenced was blood. The source is a woman between 35 and 50 years old with Graves' ophthalmopathy. Both conserved end residues are trimmed from each CDR3.

v_call cdr3_aa
TRBV6-2/TRBV6-3 ASSYSSVRGFGSPLH
TRBV6-4 ASSPGLAGGADTQY
TRBV28 ASRGGGASLRYNEQF
TRBV3-1 ASSQEADYNEQF
TRBV3-1 ASSQQGRGTDTQY
TRBV6-1 ASSLRQGAGTGELF
TRBV12-3/TRBV12-4 ASSRTSTGGTQY
TRBV27 ASSRGLARDTGELF
TRBV19 ASSSNQPSQF
TRBV12-3/TRBV12-4 ASSINGELF
TRBV7-9 ASSLTGGSGETQY
TRBV20-1 SASVHKQGAGGYT
TRBV28 ASSPTGSGSGYEQY
TRBV28 ASTLQGADGYT
TRBV13 ASSSRAAADTQY
TRBV25-1 ARVNWDRATYEQY
TRBV6-1 ASSPIQGGGNTIY
TRBV27 ASSPYIGPEEKLF
TRBV5-1 ASSLEGGSGNTIY
TRBV6-5 ASRLAGDRDTQY
TRBV3-1 ASSQGVRSYGYT
TRBV7-6 ASSQGQGRNEKLF
TRBV6-5 ASSYPTSGGSGGELF
TRBV2 ASSDETGPQETQY
TRBV20-1 SAPKWGGEQF
TRBV11-1 ASSFAGYGYT
TRBV27 ASVSGRARNEQF
TRBV29-1 SVEGNTEAF
TRBV20-1 SAPRETGFVYGTDTQY
TRBV18 ASSPPVREQF
TRBV9 ASSLGVAGGYEQY
TRBV20-1 SASRSGTLNEQF
TRBV6-1 ASGEGEATYEQY
TRBV24-1 ATSDSSRDNFYNEQF
TRBV7-9 ASNSRSGANVLT
TRBV7-2 ASSLAGSADVYEQY
TRBV7-9 ASSFIVTGQGNGYT
TRBV15 ATSRVGTSIMNTEAF
TRBV4-1 ASSQGLAGGYEQY
TRBV29-1 SASGGGDNEQF
TRBV2 ASNGLAGPIPYNEQF
TRBV15 ATSKRNRDRVYGYT
TRBV29-1 SVGENTDTQY
TRBV5-4 ASSLSRQGVSPLH